This is a list of T cell receptor beta chains from one sample in a study of cytomegalovirus exposure and HLA in healthy donors. Method: immunoSEQ multiplex PCR; TCRdb's copy keeps in-frame clones and lacks some. The sample has some 310,000 clones; nearly 90% are singletons. The source material was PBMCs. Receptors were obtained from a man in his thirties or forties in good health and CMV-seronegative. Both conserved end residues are part of each CDR3. The order of the fields is D gene, clone size, J gene, V gene, CDR3 protein, CDR3 DNA. A D gene is named only where the DNA matches it firmly. Clone size is shown for a subset of rows, as once, few, many or a class of expanded clone.

D gene: -; clone size: -; J gene: TRBJ1-2; V gene: TRBV6-6; CDR3 protein: CATKTDHYGYTF; CDR3 DNA: TGTGCCACCAAGACAGATCACTATGGCTACACCTTC
D gene: -; clone size: -; J gene: TRBJ2-5; V gene: TRBV13; CDR3 protein: CASSSEGETQYF; CDR3 DNA: TGTGCCAGCAGCTCCGAGGGAGAGACCCAGTACTTC
D gene: -; clone size: -; J gene: TRBJ1-1; V gene: TRBV27; CDR3 protein: CASRGGPGGLNTEAFF; CDR3 DNA: TGTGCCAGCAGAGGGGGACCTGGGGGATTGAACACTGAAGCTTTCTTT
D gene: -; clone size: -; J gene: TRBJ1-2; V gene: TRBV5-5; CDR3 protein: CASSAAILGGLANYGYTF; CDR3 DNA: TGTGCCAGCAGCGCCGCAATTCTCGGGGGTTTAGCTAACTATGGCTACACCTTC
D gene: -; clone size: -; J gene: TRBJ1-5; V gene: TRBV4-1; CDR3 protein: CASSQEGSGYSSNQPQHF; CDR3 DNA: TGCGCCAGCAGCCAAGAGGGCAGTGGTTACTCGAGCAATCAGCCCCAGCATTTT
D gene: -; clone size: once; J gene: TRBJ2-1; V gene: TRBV10-3; CDR3 protein: CAISEFGGTYNEQFF; CDR3 DNA: TGTGCCATCAGTGAGTTTGGCGGCACCTACAATGAGCAGTTCTTC
D gene: TRBD1; clone size: once; J gene: TRBJ1-5; V gene: TRBV6-1; CDR3 protein: CASSEKDRVQPQHF; CDR3 DNA: TGTGCCAGCAGTGAAAAGGACAGGGTCCAGCCCCAGCATTTT
D gene: -; clone size: -; J gene: TRBJ1-1; V gene: TRBV2; CDR3 protein: CASSDETNTEAFF; CDR3 DNA: TGTGCCAGCAGTGACGAAACTAACACTGAAGCTTTCTTT
D gene: -; clone size: -; J gene: TRBJ2-3; V gene: TRBV5-6; CDR3 protein: CASSLARTDTQYF; CDR3 DNA: TGTGCCAGCAGCTTGGCCAGGACAGATACGCAGTATTTT
D gene: TRBD1; clone size: -; J gene: TRBJ2-7; V gene: TRBV19; CDR3 protein: CASSRQGFDEQYF; CDR3 DNA: TGTGCCAGTAGCAGACAGGGTTTTGACGAGCAGTACTTC
D gene: -; clone size: -; J gene: TRBJ2-7; V gene: TRBV6-5; CDR3 protein: CASSSTLGSSYEQYF; CDR3 DNA: TGTGCCAGCAGTTCGACTTTGGGTAGCTCCTACGAGCAGTACTTC
D gene: -; clone size: -; J gene: TRBJ1-5; V gene: TRBV18; CDR3 protein: CASSPPSGANQPQHF; CDR3 DNA: TGTGCCAGCTCACCACCGTCAGGGGCTAATCAGCCCCAGCATTTT
D gene: -; clone size: -; J gene: TRBJ2-3; V gene: TRBV12-5; CDR3 protein: CASGSRTSDTQYF; CDR3 DNA: TGTGCTAGTGGTTCGCGGACATCAGATACGCAGTATTTT
D gene: TRBD1; clone size: -; J gene: TRBJ2-2; V gene: TRBV10-1; CDR3 protein: CASSEPLDREENTGELFF; CDR3 DNA: TGCGCCAGCAGTGAGCCGCTGGACAGGGAGGAAAACACCGGGGAGCTGTTTTTT
D gene: TRBD1; clone size: -; J gene: TRBJ2-4; V gene: TRBV10-3; CDR3 protein: CAISESGQGSENIQYF; CDR3 DNA: TGTGCCATCAGTGAGTCGGGACAGGGGAGTGAAAACATTCAGTACTTC
D gene: TRBD1; clone size: once; J gene: TRBJ1-2; V gene: TRBV2; CDR3 protein: CASGWDRARNGYTF; CDR3 DNA: TGTGCCAGCGGTTGGGACAGGGCCAGAAATGGCTACACCTTC
D gene: -; clone size: -; J gene: TRBJ1-1; V gene: TRBV5-1; CDR3 protein: CASSPQGELNTEAFF; CDR3 DNA: TGCGCCAGCAGTCCGCAGGGCGAGTTGAACACTGAAGCTTTCTTT
D gene: TRBD2; clone size: -; J gene: TRBJ2-2; V gene: TRBV4-1; CDR3 protein: CASSWTSGTTGELFF; CDR3 DNA: TGCGCCAGCAGTTGGACTAGCGGAACGACCGGGGAGCTGTTTTTT
D gene: -; clone size: -; J gene: TRBJ1-2; V gene: TRBV2; CDR3 protein: CASSEDRAPYGYTF; CDR3 DNA: TGTGCCAGCAGTGAAGACAGGGCACCTTATGGCTACACCTTC
D gene: -; clone size: -; J gene: TRBJ1-5; V gene: TRBV19; CDR3 protein: CASSIVTGSGSNQPQHF; CDR3 DNA: TGTGCCAGTAGTATCGTTACAGGGTCGGGAAGCAATCAGCCCCAGCATTTT
D gene: -; clone size: -; J gene: TRBJ2-5; V gene: TRBV6-1; CDR3 protein: CASTNLGGTQYF; CDR3 DNA: TGTGCCAGCACGAACTTGGGGGGGACCCAGTACTTC
D gene: -; clone size: -; J gene: TRBJ1-4; V gene: TRBV4-2; CDR3 protein: CASSQVQGTNEKLFF; CDR3 DNA: TGTGCCAGCAGCCAAGTGCAGGGTACTAATGAAAAACTGTTTTTT
D gene: TRBD2; clone size: -; J gene: TRBJ2-5; V gene: TRBV4-3; CDR3 protein: CASSQGRTSQETQYF; CDR3 DNA: TGCGCCAGCAGCCAAGGGAGGACTAGTCAAGAGACCCAGTACTTC
D gene: TRBD1; clone size: once; J gene: TRBJ2-7; V gene: TRBV10-1; CDR3 protein: CASSGGQGTREQYF; CDR3 DNA: TGCGCCAGCAGTGGGGGACAGGGAACTCGCGAGCAGTACTTC
D gene: TRBD1; clone size: once; J gene: TRBJ2-7; V gene: TRBV18; CDR3 protein: CASSLQDRVTEQYF; CDR3 DNA: TGTGCCAGCTCACTACAGGACAGGGTTACCGAGCAGTACTTC
D gene: TRBD2; clone size: -; J gene: TRBJ2-7; V gene: TRBV15; CDR3 protein: CATSRDRSASGGAYEQYF; CDR3 DNA: TGTGCCACCAGCAGAGATCGATCGGCTAGCGGGGGGGCCTACGAGCAGTACTTC
D gene: -; clone size: -; J gene: TRBJ1-4; V gene: TRBV10-3; CDR3 protein: CAISGGPSTNEKLFF; CDR3 DNA: TGTGCCATCAGTGGTGGCCCCTCAACTAATGAAAAACTGTTTTTT
D gene: -; clone size: -; J gene: TRBJ2-5; V gene: TRBV4-1; CDR3 protein: CASSQERYETQYF; CDR3 DNA: TGCGCCAGCAGCCAAGAGAGGTACGAGACCCAGTACTTC
D gene: TRBD1; clone size: -; J gene: TRBJ1-4; V gene: TRBV7-9; CDR3 protein: CASSSAGTADHATNEKLFF; CDR3 DNA: TGTGCCAGCAGCTCCGCCGGGACAGCGGACCATGCAACTAATGAAAAACTGTTTTTT
D gene: TRBD1; clone size: -; J gene: TRBJ2-1; V gene: TRBV5-5; CDR3 protein: CASSLNRGQYNEQFF; CDR3 DNA: TGTGCCAGCAGCTTGAACAGGGGGCAATACAATGAGCAGTTCTTC
D gene: -; clone size: -; J gene: TRBJ1-1; V gene: TRBV5-4; CDR3 protein: CASKGPGTEAFF; CDR3 DNA: TGTGCCAGCAAAGGTCCCGGGACTGAAGCTTTCTTT
D gene: TRBD1; clone size: -; J gene: TRBJ2-7; V gene: TRBV7-2; CDR3 protein: CASSYRPGQGVRYEQYF; CDR3 DNA: TGTGCCAGCAGCTATCGACCGGGACAGGGGGTTCGGTACGAGCAGTACTTC
D gene: TRBD1; clone size: -; J gene: TRBJ1-1; V gene: TRBV11-2; CDR3 protein: CASSSTGGNTEAFF; CDR3 DNA: TGTGCCAGCAGCTCCACAGGGGGCAACACTGAAGCTTTCTTT
D gene: TRBD1; clone size: -; J gene: TRBJ2-5; V gene: TRBV30; CDR3 protein: CAWSVLRQGPRTQYF; CDR3 DNA: TGTGCCTGGAGTGTACTCCGACAGGGGCCCAGGACCCAGTACTTC
D gene: -; clone size: -; J gene: TRBJ1-1; V gene: TRBV2; CDR3 protein: CASRGSGHPGTEAFF; CDR3 DNA: TGTGCCAGCCGGGGGTCAGGACACCCGGGCACTGAAGCTTTCTTT
D gene: TRBD1; clone size: -; J gene: TRBJ1-3; V gene: TRBV5-5; CDR3 protein: CASSFTGAGNTIYF; CDR3 DNA: TGTGCCAGCAGCTTCACAGGGGCAGGAAACACCATATATTTT
D gene: -; clone size: -; J gene: TRBJ2-3; V gene: TRBV4-1; CDR3 protein: CASSQGWGRTDTQYF; CDR3 DNA: TGCGCCAGCAGCCAAGGGTGGGGCCGCACAGATACGCAGTATTTT
D gene: -; clone size: -; J gene: TRBJ1-2; V gene: TRBV11-3; CDR3 protein: CASSPRDATHGYGYTF; CDR3 DNA: TGTGCCAGCAGCCCCCGTGACGCGACTCACGGCTATGGCTACACCTTC
D gene: TRBD1; clone size: -; J gene: TRBJ1-1; V gene: TRBV10-1; CDR3 protein: CASSPSPGTGTFF; CDR3 DNA: TGCGCCAGCAGTCCCAGTCCGGGGACAGGGACCTTCTTT
D gene: -; clone size: -; J gene: TRBJ2-5; V gene: TRBV18; CDR3 protein: CASSPDRGFQETQYF; CDR3 DNA: TGTGCCAGCTCACCGGACCGGGGTTTCCAAGAGACCCAGTACTTC
D gene: -; clone size: -; J gene: TRBJ1-2; V gene: TRBV9; CDR3 protein: CASSARIDYGYTF; CDR3 DNA: TGTGCCAGCAGCGCGCGTATAGACTATGGCTACACCTTC
D gene: TRBD2; clone size: -; J gene: TRBJ2-5; V gene: TRBV7-8; CDR3 protein: CASSFGGAKETQYF; CDR3 DNA: TGTGCCAGCAGCTTCGGGGGGGCAAAAGAGACCCAGTACTTC
D gene: -; clone size: -; J gene: TRBJ1-5; V gene: TRBV19; CDR3 protein: CASSILADNQPQHF; CDR3 DNA: TGTGCCAGTAGTATTTTGGCAGACAATCAGCCCCAGCATTTT
D gene: TRBD1; clone size: -; J gene: TRBJ1-5; V gene: TRBV19; CDR3 protein: CASSIRRQGLSQPQHF; CDR3 DNA: TGTGCCAGTAGTATACGGAGACAGGGTCTAAGTCAGCCCCAGCATTTT
D gene: -; clone size: -; J gene: TRBJ1-4; V gene: TRBV4-2; CDR3 protein: CASSQELEPEKLFF; CDR3 DNA: TGTGCCAGCAGCCAAGAACTCGAACCTGAAAAACTGTTTTTT
D gene: -; clone size: few; J gene: TRBJ2-1; V gene: TRBV18; CDR3 protein: CASSPTQGVNEQFF; CDR3 DNA: TGTGCCAGCTCACCAACACAGGGTGTCAATGAGCAGTTCTTC